This entry lists 23 T cell receptor beta chains sequenced from one sample in a study of post-analysis software for immune sequencing data. Regarding the study as a whole: With TRBV5-6, TRBV5-1 and TRBV20-1 included, about five TRBV segments were more frequent in patients than in controls.

Unique molecular identifiers were present in the TCR beta cDNA libraries. MiXCR, applied by TCRdb to the PCR reads, yields one record per CDR3 protein. The sample carries roughly 800,000 distinct CDR3 sequences, 25% to 30% recorded once. Their antigens remain unidentified. The specimen was blood. These TCRs come from a girl between 5 and 17 years old with multiple sclerosis.

Turning to this clonotype: The junction departs from the called germline gene at one end, perhaps through a read error. V usage is TRBV5-1 and J usage is TRBJ2-7; 9 positions agree with TRBD2. The V gene's germline CDR1 is SGHRS and CDR2 YFSETQ. This CDR3 region has 15 residues. The CDR3 DNA follows: TGCACCAGCAGCTTGGAGGCTAGCGGGGCCTACGAGCAGTACTTC. Protein: CTSSLEASGAYEQYF.

In its sample, this clonotype was seen a few times. The chain joins TRBV7-9 to TRBJ2-3; unclear D gene. Trimming pared 5 bases from V and 1 base from J, leaving 10 bases between. Germline V CDR1 and CDR2: SEHNR, FQNEAQ (reference sequence). The CDR3 has 14 amino acids. As DNA, the CDR3 is TGTGCCAGCAGCGCCAAGACACGCACAGATACGCAGTATTTT. This codes for CASSAKTRTDTQYF.

This clonotype was recorded many times. The genes are TRBV7-8 and TRBJ2-7, with D perhaps being TRBD1 or TRBD2 (6 bases each). There are 14 residues in the CDR3. Germline-derived CDR1 and CDR2 are SGHVS and FQNEAQ. Trimming shortened V by 5 bases and J by 1 base, and 12 bases separated the two germline ends. Written as DNA, the CDR3 is TGTGCCAGCAGCCCGAGAGGGGGGTCCTACGAGCAGTACTTC. Its protein product is CASSPRGGSYEQYF.

The V gene is TRBV12-3 or TRBV12-4, the J gene TRBJ1-5; no firm D call. V lost 3 bases to trimming and J lost 3 bases, with 9 bases between them. The CDR3 sequence is 14 residues long. The CDR3 nucleotides are TGTGCCAGCAGTTTCAGGCAGATCAATCAGCCCCAGCATTTT. This encodes CASSFRQINQPQHF.

This clonotype came up a few times. The J gene is TRBJ2-1, the V gene TRBV3-1; a possible D gene is TRBD2 (7 bases). The V and J ends lost 2 bases and 3 bases respectively, with 14 bases between them. CDR1 LGHDT and CDR2 YNNKEL come from the germline V gene (reference sequence). The CDR3 runs 16 residues. The CDR3 is CASSQTGGGHYNEQFF. CDR3 sequence (DNA): TGTGCCAGCAGCCAAACCGGCGGGGGCCACTACAATGAGCAGTTCTTC.

The chain is built from TRBV5-6 and TRBJ1-3; D gene ambiguous. This CDR3 region has 17 residues. V was pared by 4 bases and J by 0 bases, with 17 bases between. Germline CDR1 and CDR2: SGHDT and YYEEEE. The CDR3 coding sequence is TGTGCCAGCAGCCCAAAGGACCGGGGAACCTCTGGAAACACCATATATTTT. As protein: CASSPKDRGTSGNTIYF.

V and J are TRBV11-2 and TRBJ2-7; 7 positions match TRBD1. V lost 2 bases, J lost 0 bases, and 10 bases stayed unmatched. Germline CDR1 SGHAT, CDR2 FQNNGV. This CDR3 is 17 amino acids long. Here the CDR3 reads CASSLMGQMPSSYEQYF. The CDR3 DNA reads TGTGCCAGCAGCTTAATGGGACAGATGCCTAGCTCCTACGAGCAGTACTTC. The entire variable domain, with the rest obtained from reference TRBV11-2 and TRBJ2-7, is as follows: EAGVAQSPRYKIIEKRQSVAFWCNPISGHATLYWYQQILGQGPKLLIQFQNNGVVDDSQLPKDRFSAERLKGVDSTLKIQPAKLEDSAVYLCASSLMGQMPSSYEQYFGPGTRLTVT.

The CDR3 DNA reads as TGCAGTGCTAGGAGGCAAGAAGGGACCGGGGAGCTGTTTTTT. Protein: CSARRQEGTGELFF. This rearrangement joins TRBV20-1 to TRBJ2-2, with D hard to call. The CDR3 sequence is 14 residues long. Germline V gives CDR1 DFQATT, CDR2 SNEGSKA (reference sequence). The ends were cut back, 3 bases at V and 5 bases at J, with 13 bases in the middle.

This chain links TRBV6-1 with TRBJ2-5, with 7 bases aligning to TRBD1. V shed 1 base and J 12 bases; nucleotides not matched to a gene: 2. The CDR3 loop spans 11 amino acids. Per germline, CDR1 MNHNS and CDR2 SASEGT. The CDR3 reads CASSEEGAKYF. CDR3 in DNA: TGTGCCAGCAGTGAAGAGGGGGCGAAGTACTTC.

This clonotype was recorded at least ten times. The V call is TRBV29-1, the J call TRBJ2-1; TRBD1 is a possible D gene (6 bases). V was clipped by 4 bases and J by 9 bases, with 13 bases between them. In germline, CDR1 is SQVTM, CDR2 ANQGSEA. There are 12 residues in the CDR3. The CDR3 bases are TGCAGCGTTGCCGTACAGGGAGTTGAGCAGTTCTTC. Its protein is CSVAVQGVEQFF.

The sample holds a few counts of this clonotype. This may arise from a read error, as a much more abundant clone is one base away. The CDR3 nucleotides are TGTGCCAGCAGAACCGGGACAGGGGGTGTTGGGCAGTACTTC. It yields the protein CASRTGTGGVGQYF. The chain is built from TRBV7-2 and TRBJ2-7; 11 nucleotides line up with TRBD1. The trim removed 6 bases at V and 9 bases at J, leaving 10 bases unmatched. Germline CDR1 SGHTA, CDR2 FQGNSA. The CDR3 length is 14 residues.

Here the CDR3 DNA reads TGTGCCAGCAGCGAGGGGGGCAGGGTTTACACTGAAGCTTTCTTT. Translation gives CASSEGGRVYTEAFF. The chain links TRBV6-6 to TRBJ1-1; the D gene is possibly TRBD1 (6 bases). Trimming took 6 bases from V and 3 from J, leaving 17 bases between them. The CDR3 runs to 15 residues. Germline V lookup: CDR1 MNHNY, CDR2 SVGAGI (reference sequence).

This clonotype came up a few times. The chain has TRBV7-9 and TRBJ2-7, with unresolved D. The J call may be faulty, since TRBJ2-5 better matches the DNA end. The germline gives CDR1 SEHNR, CDR2 FQNEAQ (reference sequence). This CDR3 has 15 residues. CDR3 loop: CASSLAARTQETQYF. In DNA, the CDR3 is TGTGCCAGCAGCTTAGCGGCCAGAACCCAAGAGACCCAGTACTTC.

The chain recombines TRBV29-1 with TRBJ2-3; D is undetermined. Trimming shortened V by 7 bases and J by 2 bases, and 13 bases separated the two germline ends. This CDR3 spans 13 amino acids. CDR1 and CDR2 (germline): SQVTM, ANQGSEA. This chain's CDR3 is CSESQYVTDTQYF. Here the CDR3 DNA reads TGCAGCGAATCCCAATATGTCACAGATACGCAGTATTTT.

Only a few counts were recorded for this clonotype. V and J are TRBV7-2 and TRBJ1-5; D is unresolved. The CDR3 contains 14 residues. Germline V CDR1 and CDR2: SGHTA, FQGNSA. V dropped 4 bases and J dropped 3 bases, with 10 bases sitting between them. The CDR3 loop is CASSSPGPNQPQHF. Written as DNA, the CDR3 is TGTGCCAGCAGCTCGCCTGGTCCCAATCAGCCCCAGCATTTT.

The CDR3 nucleotides read TGCGCCAGCAGCTTTCTCGGGGCTAGCGGGGGGGTAAGCACAGATACGCAGTATTTT. This sequence encodes CASSFLGASGGVSTDTQYF. The rearrangement joins TRBV4-1 to TRBJ2-3, with 12 bases identical to TRBD2. Germline CDR1 MGHRA, CDR2 YSYEKL. The CDR3 extends over 19 amino acids. V was pared by 5 bases and J by 0 bases, with 12 bases of the junction left unmatched.

The chain has TRBV10-3 and TRBJ2-5; D is ambiguous. The V end lost 2 bases, the J end lost 5 bases, and 6 bases lay between the germline ends. The germline gives CDR1 ENHRY, CDR2 SYGVKD. The CDR3 contains 12 residues. Here the CDR3 DNA reads TGTGCCATCAGTGAGCCGAGGGAGACCCAGTACTTC. Protein product: CAISEPRETQYF.

This clonotype has just a few counts. The rearrangement joins TRBV27 to TRBJ2-3; 8 bases agree with TRBD1. This CDR3 has 15 residues. Losses at the gene ends were 5 bases for V and 5 bases for J; bases not matched to a gene: 9. Germline CDR1 reads MNHEY; CDR2 reads SMNVEV (reference sequence). CDR3 in DNA: TGTGCCAGCAGTCCAGGCCAGGGGGCGCGAGATACGCAGTATTTT. Amino acid sequence: CASSPGQGARDTQYF.

The rearrangement uses TRBV5-1 and TRBJ2-7; weak D call: TRBD1 (5 bases). V was trimmed by 9 bases and J by 4 bases, leaving 8 bases between them. The CDR3 runs 10 residues. Germline CDR1 and CDR2: SGHRS and YFSETQ. CDR3 in amino acids: CATAGYEQYF. CDR3 sequence (DNA): TGCGCCACCGCAGGGTACGAGCAGTACTTC.

The chain has TRBV9 and TRBJ1-2; weak D call: TRBD1 (6 bases). The V end lost 3 bases, the J end lost 5 bases, and 11 bases lay between the germline ends. The CDR3 extends over 13 amino acids. Looked up from germline, CDR1 is SGDLS and CDR2 is YYNGEE. Written as DNA, the CDR3 is TGTGCCAGCAGCGCCAGGGGAAATTATGGCTACACCTTC. It encodes CASSARGNYGYTF.

The genes are TRBV29-1 and TRBJ1-2; D unresolved. The germline V gene encodes CDR1 SQVTM and CDR2 ANQGSEA. The CDR3 consists of 14 residues. Trimming removed 4 bases from V and 5 bases from J, with 17 bases in between. CDR3 bases: TGCAGCGTTGTAGGGCAGGCATCTGGGTATGGCTACACCTTC. Translating it yields CSVVGQASGYGYTF. The full variable domain, with the rest looked up from reference TRBV29-1 and TRBJ1-2, is SAVISQKPSRDICQRGTSLTIQCQVDSQVTMMFWYRQQPGQSLTLIATANQGSEATYESGFVIDKFPISRPNLTFSTLTVSNMSPEDSSIYLCSVVGQASGYGYTFGSGTRLTVV.

The V call is TRBV5-1, the J call TRBJ2-3; D is undetermined. This CDR3 is built from 15 residues. V lost 3 bases, J lost 2 bases, and 13 bases lay in between. Germline lookup yields CDR1 SGHRS and CDR2 YFSETQ. DNA of the CDR3: TGCGCCAGCAGCTCTTCTCTGGGAAACACAGATACGCAGTATTTT. Translating gives CASSSSLGNTDTQYF.

This clonotype was detected only once. This rearrangement joins TRBV4-3 to TRBJ2-2; D is possibly TRBD1 (5 bases). Trimming removed 0 bases at V and 3 bases at J, with 5 bases between. CDR3 length: 14 residues. CDR1 and CDR2 from the germline V gene are LGHNA and YSLEER. This chain's CDR3 is CASSQDRDTGELFF. In DNA, the CDR3 is TGCGCCAGCAGCCAAGACAGGGACACCGGGGAGCTGTTTTTT.